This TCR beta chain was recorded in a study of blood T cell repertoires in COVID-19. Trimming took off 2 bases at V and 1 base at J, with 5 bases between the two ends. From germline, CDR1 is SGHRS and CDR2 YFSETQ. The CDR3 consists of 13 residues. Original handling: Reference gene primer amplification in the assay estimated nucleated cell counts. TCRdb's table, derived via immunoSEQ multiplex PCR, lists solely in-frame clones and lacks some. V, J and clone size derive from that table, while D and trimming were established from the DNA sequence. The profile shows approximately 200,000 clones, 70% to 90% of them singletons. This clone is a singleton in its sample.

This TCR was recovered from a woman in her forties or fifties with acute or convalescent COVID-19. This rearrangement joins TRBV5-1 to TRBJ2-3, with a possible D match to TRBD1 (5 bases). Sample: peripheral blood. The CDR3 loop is CASSLQGTDTQYF. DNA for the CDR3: TGCGCCAGCAGCTTACAGGGCACAGATACGCAGTATTTT.